Below, 3 T cell receptor beta chains from the same sample are listed, as sequenced in a study of blood T cell repertoires in COVID-19. Assay used: immunoSEQ multiplex PCR; TCRdb lists only in-frame clones, some missing. The table lists over 200,000 clones, around 90% of them singletons. The specimen was peripheral blood. These receptors were collected from a man aged 55 to 70 who had recovered from COVID-19.

This chain connects TRBV6-6 to TRBJ2-1; tentatively, D is TRBD1 (6 bases). The V gene's germline CDR1 is MNHNY and CDR2 SVGAGI (reference sequence). Trimming removed 6 bases at V and 5 bases at J, with 11 bases between. The length of the CDR3 is 13 residues. Here the CDR3 DNA reads TGTGCCAGCAGAGAGACAGGTAACAATGAGCAGTTCTTC. Protein: CASRETGNNEQFF.

The rearrangement uses TRBV19 and TRBJ2-5; 12 bases agree with TRBD2. CDR1 and CDR2 (germline): LNHDA, SQIVND (reference sequence). V lost 5 bases and J lost 7; bases outside the gene matches: 8. This CDR3 comprises 15 residues. Here the CDR3 reads CASSGRLAGDGTQYF. The CDR3 coding sequence is TGTGCCAGTAGTGGCAGACTAGCGGGGGACGGGACCCAGTACTTC. Combining the CDR3 with reference TRBV19 and TRBJ2-5 gives the whole variable domain DGGITQSPKYLFRKEGQNVTLSCEQNLNHDAMYWYRQDPGQGLRLIYYSQIVNDFQKGDIAEGYSVSREKKESFPLTVTSAQKNPTAFYLCASSGRLAGDGTQYFGPGTRLLVL.

In this sample, this clone turned up once. The CDR3: CASSIIISYEQYF. CDR3 DNA: TGTGCCAGTAGTATCATCATTTCCTACGAGCAGTACTTC. This chain joins TRBV19 and TRBJ2-7; D remains unclear. With 3 bases removed from V and 1 base from J, the gap between germline ends came to 7 bases. This CDR3 contains 13 residues. Germline CDR1 and CDR2: LNHDA and SQIVND (reference sequence). The full variable domain, rest sourced from reference TRBV19 and TRBJ2-7, is DGGITQSPKYLFRKEGQNVTLSCEQNLNHDAMYWYRQDPGQGLRLIYYSQIVNDFQKGDIAEGYSVSREKKESFPLTVTSAQKNPTAFYLCASSIIISYEQYFGPGTRLTVT.